This TCR beta chain was captured by sequencing in a study of OX40 agonist ivuxolimab in advanced cancers. Overall study context: It was permissible to have had prior anti-PD-1, anti-PD-L1 or anti-CTLA-4 therapy, and around 40% had some. Points from the study as a whole: In the expanded peripheral T cells, antigen specificity was never determined. Compared with CD4+, CD8+ T cells on average had more expanded clones.

Only in-frame clones appear in the TCRdb table, and some are missing; sequencing was by immunoSEQ multiplex PCR. The sample includes tens of thousands of clones, approximately 91% of them seen just once. A word on this clone: Its antigen is still unknown.

The V gene lost 0 bases and the J gene lost 4 bases, with 22 bases spanning the gap. In germline, CDR1 is SGHRS, CDR2 YFSETQ. The CDR3 consists of 18 residues. The source was CD4+ or CD8+ T cells sorted from blood, collected in a trial of the OX40 agonist ivuxolimab. This clonotype was obtained from an adult with an advanced solid tumor such as melanoma, head and neck, liver or kidney cancer. The gene calls are TRBV5-1 and TRBJ2-5; the D call may be TRBD1 or TRBD2 (6 bases each). The CDR3 bases are TGCGCCAGCAGCTTGGGTGCTTTGCCGGGGGCGGTGGGAGAGACCCAGTACTTC. Translation gives CASSLGALPGAVGETQYF.